This TCR beta chain is from a study of neoadjuvant anti-PD-1 for oral cavity cancer. For the study at large: Non-progressing patients received a fourth nivolumab dose near day 43, then surgery on days 50-56. Study conclusions and caveats: After neoadjuvant nivolumab, PBMC T cell clonality was significantly higher in non-responders than responders.

This clone has just a few counts. Its antigen is still unknown. Most PBMC samples had 450 to 500 ng input DNA in six replicates. TCRdb's table, derived via immunoSEQ multiplex PCR, lists solely in-frame clones and lacks some. The table lists 14,000 to 15,000 clones, about 70% of them singletons, with around 3% in the top ten. The patients had HPV-negative, locally advanced oral cavity squamous cell carcinoma. V gave up 5 bases and J gave up 6 bases, with 16 bases separating them. From germline, CDR1 is SGHTA and CDR2 FQGNSA. CDR3 length: 15 amino acids. This rearrangement joins TRBV7-2 to TRBJ1-4, with D hard to call. Sample: PBMCs, taken before nivolumab (anti-PD-1) treatment. The clonotype was recovered from a person aged 40 to 85 with oral cavity squamous cell carcinoma. CDR3 bases: TGTGCCAGCAGCCTAGGGTCAGGATCGGATGAAAAACTGTTTTTT. As protein: CASSLGSGSDEKLFF.